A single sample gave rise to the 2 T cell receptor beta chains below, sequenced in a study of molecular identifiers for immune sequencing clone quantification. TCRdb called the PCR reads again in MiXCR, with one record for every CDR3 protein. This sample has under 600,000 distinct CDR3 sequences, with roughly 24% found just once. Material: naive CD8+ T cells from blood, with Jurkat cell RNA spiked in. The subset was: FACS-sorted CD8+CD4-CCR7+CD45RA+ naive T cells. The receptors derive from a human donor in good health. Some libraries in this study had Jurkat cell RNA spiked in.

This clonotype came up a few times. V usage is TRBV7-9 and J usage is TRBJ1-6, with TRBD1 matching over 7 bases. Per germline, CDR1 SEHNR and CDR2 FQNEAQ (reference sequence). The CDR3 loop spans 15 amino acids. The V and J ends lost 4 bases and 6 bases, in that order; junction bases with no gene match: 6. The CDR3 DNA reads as TGTGCCAGCAGCTCACCCACAGGGGTTAATTCACCCCTCCACTTT. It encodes CASSSPTGVNSPLHF.

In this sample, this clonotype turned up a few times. DNA for the CDR3: TGCGCCAGCAGCCCAAGCCCTAGCGGGAGCCCCTACGAGCAGTACTTC. It is translated as CASSPSPSGSPYEQYF. The chain couples TRBV4-3 to TRBJ2-7, with TRBD2 matching 10 bases. CDR1 is LGHNA and CDR2 is YSLEER in the germline V gene. This CDR3 contains 16 residues. Trimming removed 4 bases from V and 2 bases from J; junction bases left unmatched: 8.